This TCR beta chain was recovered during a study of cytomegalovirus exposure and HLA in healthy donors (dated by TCRdb to 2017 to 2019). For the study in its entirety: An earlier analysis of about 560 of the donors reported approximately 280 Gb of sequence data and around 100 million unique TCR beta sequences obtained from about 179 million T cells. Roughly 300 gigabases of sequencing data and 91 million or so unique TCR sequences made up an early release that covered 640 HLA-typed donors. Of the roughly 410 genotyped donors, 65% to 90% were placed in the genetic ancestry cluster associated with self-reported Caucasian donors. The aim of the study was to test whether cataloging public T cell receptors could identify signatures of past pathogen exposure. The study profiled the T cell repertoires of 500 to 800 subjects by immunosequencing and related them to cytomegalovirus serostatus. In addition to the first cohort of about 650 subjects, a separate validation cohort of some 120 different subjects was used. To predict cytomegalovirus infection status, the study brought together high-throughput TCR immunosequencing, statistical association of individual TCRs with disease status, and machine learning. In a later analysis, previously published TCR beta repertoires from 550 to 750 donors were re-analyzed and high-resolution HLA genotyping was added so that TCR occurrence patterns could be studied. Rather than using new phenotypic data, the later analysis identified candidate immune exposures from TCR beta sequences and from how often those sequences occurred across donors. An earlier analysis of nearly 600 of the donors applied high-throughput TCR beta sequencing to assess whether each TCR beta V gene segment acted as functional or pseudogenic. Donor age, sex, ethnicity and CMV serostatus were compiled alongside the repertoire data. A later genetic analysis took genome-wide SNP genotypes for about 65% of the 666 donors and used that subset as a discovery cohort. All discovery cohort repertoires had been generated using a single sequencing platform. HLA typing included class I and class II loci at four-digit resolution. The number of donors typed differed by locus, with 629-630 for A, B, C, DRB1 and DQB1, roughly 520 for DQA1, 606 for DPA1, and under 490 for DPB1. Several DR-DQ haplotypes were treated as single units for association and clustering because of strong linkage in the cohort. Across about 370 genotyped donors of the cohort, an average of approximately 240,000 unique TCR beta nucleotide sequences per donor were sequenced, and roughly a sixth of those sequences were non-productive. Results the study describes overall, beyond this receptor: Most TCR sequences were observed very rarely across donors, whereas some public TCRs were present in many individuals. In a later analysis, TCR association rates were found to vary across HLA loci, with the most associated TCRs seen for DRB1 alleles and the fewest for HLA-C alleles. A later analysis found that most CMV-associated TCR beta chains appeared HLA-restricted, with HLA associations seemingly driven largely by CMV exposure. According to a later genetic analysis, donors in an Asian-associated ancestry cluster had fewer N-insertions in productive TCRs than the approximately 670-donor mean. Roughly uniform sequencing depth across donors was assumed in presence/absence analyses, although this assumption may not hold. A later analysis found that HLA-associated TCR beta chains were more clonally expanded and had lower generation probabilities than equally common non-associated chains. Correlated functional status among segregating V segments might be attributable to linkage disequilibrium, but an unknown experimental factor could not be ruled out. A cluster of highly shared sequence variants was judged likely to be a technical artifact of the sequencing pipeline. Some IMGT-functional V segments, including TRBV6-2 and TRBV6-3, could not be told apart with the 87-base-pair reads, so those segments were excluded. The cohort was sequenced for TCR beta chains only, and without alpha or paired-chain data the features that could be detected were limited. Several of the top co-occurrence clusters appeared to be linked to parvovirus B19, influenza, CMV and Epstein-Barr virus, according to a later analysis. Some 16 rarely observed V segments, including chromosome 9 orphons, were excluded from the earlier analysis of a few hundred of the donors because counts were too low. In an earlier analysis of around 600 of the donors, most TCR beta V segments appeared in productive rearrangements about 90% or about 30% of the time, broadly matching IMGT annotations. A further reported finding was that TCR beta sequences accurately predicted the HLA-A and HLA-B alleles for most subjects in the first cohort. Because HLA typing was unavailable for some donors at each locus, only the typed subset was used in association tests. In vitro tests confirmed that a few of the cytomegalovirus-associated TCR beta chains recognize cytomegalovirus antigens. When HLA alleles, especially DR and DQ, strongly co-occurred, attributing TCR associations to individual alleles was difficult. In the study, some 180 TCR beta chains were listed as associated with cytomegalovirus. A later genetic analysis associated a missense DCLRE1C variant with V-gene and J-gene trimming of TCR beta chains, and an independent cohort replicated the association. The authors suggested that the approach could potentially be extended to other disease states and immunological phenotypes. A later analysis associated approximately 17,000 TCR beta sequences with specific HLA alleles at a false discovery rate of 0.05. Cytomegalovirus status was reported to be diagnosed by the classifier with high specificity and sensitivity in both the original and validation cohorts. For the cohort, immune exposure information was limited to CMV serostatus.

In total, fewer than 750 healthy bone marrow donors made up the cohort. All cohort members were sampled while nominally healthy, although unrecorded immune exposures were likely present. The donor tested CMV seronegative and was one of the 352 seronegative cohort members. Every donor gave a peripheral blood sample, and the peripheral blood mononuclear cells from that sample were used for TCR beta sequencing. Genomic DNA extraction from the blood cell samples was performed with the Qiagen DNeasy Blood Extraction Kit. Receptor libraries were prepared by the immunoSEQ multiplex PCR assay. For the multiplex PCR, a mixture combining 60 forward primers for TCR Vbeta segments and 13 reverse primers for TCR Jbeta segments was used. The CDR3 region of rearranged TCR beta genes was amplified from genomic DNA with a multiplex PCR assay. The amplified TCR beta libraries were sequenced on the Illumina HiSeq System as 87-base-pair reads. Regarding the original processing steps: Across the roughly 600 repertoires, a later analysis counted about 81 million unique TCR beta chains, 9 million to 14 million of which were shared by at least two donors. To remove PCR and sequencing errors, raw reads were error-corrected and collapsed into unique sequences using a nearest-neighbor algorithm that merged closely related sequences. CDR3 sequences were aligned to IMGT reference sequences to assign V, D and J gene segments. For a sequence to be retained, a match of at least six nucleotides to both a V gene segment and a J gene segment was required. A rearrangement was called productive if the CDR3 had no stop codons and remained in frame with V and J, and every other rearrangement was called non-productive. CDR3 was defined according to IMGT convention as the region running from the second conserved V-encoded cysteine to the conserved J-encoded phenylalanine. The earlier analysis of about 560 of the donors excluded any sequence lacking an unambiguous match to a single V gene segment. An earlier analysis of roughly 590 of the donors called V segments functional above 56.7% productive rearrangements and segregating when the between-donor standard deviation exceeded 5%. A statistical classification framework was developed to diagnose cytomegalovirus status using the catalog of TCR beta chain sequences. A later analysis assigned V and J genes by comparing TCR nucleotide sequences with IMGT/GENE-DB human TR gene sequences. The TCRdist pipeline was used in a later analysis to assign CDR3 sequences and most-parsimonious VDJ recombination scenarios. In a later analysis, each TCR beta chain was defined by its CDR3 amino acid sequence together with its V-gene family, and reads lacking a unique V-gene family were excluded. A later analysis removed several hundred highly shared, low-generation-probability nucleotide sequences to deal with suspected cross-contamination and a sequencing artifact. For each public chain, a later analysis derived a clonal expansion index from normalized ranks of inferred template counts within each repertoire. A later analysis computed generation probabilities with a VDJ recombination model fitted to out-of-frame rearrangements, and checked the results against IGoR. In a later analysis, hypergeometric tests were used to score TCR-TCR, TCR-HLA and TCR-CMV co-occurrence, with a repertoire-size bias correction applied to TCR pairs. A later analysis estimated false discovery rates by permuting HLA or CMV assignments 20 times. In a later analysis, co-occurring TCRs were grouped using DBSCAN, with TCRdist sequence similarity added in when clustering inside HLA-allele-positive subsets. Repertoires with fewer than 30,000 or more than 120,000 public chains, plus five repertoires with anomalous nucleotide sharing, were excluded from co-occurrence clustering. Not all clones reach the TCRdb copy of this immuneACCESS table, which keeps in-frame sequences only. Checked studies attribute under half of the gap to unresolved V genes and leave the rest unexplained. V and J calls and clone size come straight from that table; D and trimming were deduced from the DNA. In all, the sample holds about 110,000 clones, and roughly two thirds of those were seen once. The ten largest clones represent under 9.5% of the sample.

Based on the germline V gene, the CDR1 and CDR2 sequences are ENHRY and SYGVKD. The V end loses 4 bases and the J end loses 4 bases, and a stretch of 14 bases separates them. The CDR3 has 15 amino acids, counting the end cysteine and phenylalanine. Only CDR3 DNA is held: 45 bases, read in frame from base 1. A note on this clone: The clone's antigen remains unknown. No much larger clone exists at a distance of one base, and base qualities are not known.

This receptor was identified in a man aged 40-49 years in good health and CMV-seronegative. The V and J segments used are TRBV10-3 and TRBJ2-1; 5 matching bases give a weak D call of TRBD2. The sequenced material came from PBMCs. The DNA sequence is given as TGTGCCATCAGTGGGCTAGCATTCCTATACAATGAGCAGTTCTTC. This translates into CAISGLAFLYNEQFF.